The clone carrying this TCR beta chain was observed a handful of times. This record belongs to a study of Graves' ophthalmopathy and Graves' hyperthyroidism. Germline V gene lookup returns CDR1 LNHNV and CDR2 YYDKDF (reference sequence). The CDR3 sequence is 13 residues long. Germline trimming cut 5 bases from V and 9 bases from J; bases unmatched to any gene: 8. Other autoimmune diseases, uncontrolled infections, pregnancy or lactation led to the exclusion of patients. The authors diagnosed from clinical symptoms, serum thyroxine, TRAb, thyroid ultrasound and orbital computed tomography. From fresh peripheral blood, 10 ml in volume, the PBMCs were obtained. RNA transcripts yielded amplified TCR beta CDR3 regions. The workflow started with a first-round RT-PCR run with HTBI primers and then moved on to a second-round multiplex PCR. One entry per CDR3 protein results from TCRdb running MiXCR on the multiplex PCR reads. This repertoire shows approximately 700,000 distinct CDR3 sequences, more than 40% found once; its top ten account for about 3.3%.

The clonotype comes from an adult man with Graves' ophthalmopathy. Sequencing used peripheral blood. The chain recombines TRBV15 with TRBJ2-5; 8 bases are shared with TRBD2. The CDR3, as DNA: TGTGCCACCAGCGAACGGGGGGGTCAGCCCCAGTACTTC. Translating it yields CATSERGGQPQYF. Based on the CDR3 plus reference TRBV15 and TRBJ2-5, the full variable domain is DAMVIQNPRYQVTQFGKPVTLSCSQTLNHNVMYWYQQKSSQAPKLLFHYYDKDFNNEADTPDNFQSRRPNTSFCFLDIRSPGLGDTAMYLCATSERGGQPQYFGPGTRLLVL.